The 15 T cell receptor beta chains listed next were all sequenced from one sample in a study of T-cell memory formation after mild COVID-19. TCRdb processed the 5' RACE reads anew with MiXCR; each CDR3 protein has one entry. Of around 340,000 distinct CDR3 sequences listed, around 14% are singletons. The sample consisted of PBMCs or a T cell subset sorted from them (not recorded which). The source is a man in his late teens or twenties who had mild COVID-19 (a few samples of this study predate the infection). Cell type and time point are not known.

This rearrangement joins TRBV12-3 or TRBV12-4 to TRBJ1-3; no definite D call. This CDR3 comprises 14 residues. Deletions cut 6 bases from V and 0 bases from J, with 9 bases between. CDR3 in amino acids: CASSSTVSGNTIYF. The CDR3 DNA follows: TGTGCCAGCAGCTCAACAGTCTCTGGAAACACCATATATTTT.

The chain employs TRBV5-5 and TRBJ2-7; unclear D gene. Trimming removed 2 bases at V and 3 bases at J, with 9 bases between. Germline V gene sequence: CDR1 SGHKS, CDR2 YYEKEE (reference sequence). The length of the CDR3 is 13 residues. The CDR3 DNA follows: TGTGCCAGCAGCTTACGGATTAACTACGAGCAGTACTTC. Its protein is CASSLRINYEQYF.

This clonotype was seen at least ten times. This chain links TRBV4-1 with TRBJ1-1, with D possibly matching TRBD1 (5 bases). The CDR3 runs to 17 residues. CDR1 and CDR2 from the germline V gene are MGHRA and YSYEKL. Trimming left V 3 bases short and J 3 bases short, with 20 bases between. The CDR3: CASSHRGKTAEDTEAFF. The CDR3 DNA follows: TGCGCCAGCAGCCACCGGGGGAAGACGGCAGAGGACACTGAAGCTTTCTTT.

A few counts support this clonotype. The chain employs TRBV7-3 and TRBJ2-3; unclear D gene. CDR3 length: 15 amino acids. Germline CDR1 is SGHTA and CDR2 is FQGTGA. Deletions cut 4 bases from V and 4 bases from J, with 15 bases between. The CDR3 sequence: CASSSARGFADTQYF. The CDR3 region has the DNA TGTGCCAGCAGCTCCGCCCGAGGATTCGCAGATACGCAGTATTTT.

Regarding this clonotype: This could be a read error, since a much larger clone is one nucleotide away. The J gene is TRBJ2-5, the V gene TRBV18, with 8 positions matching TRBD1. Germline CDR1 is KGHSH and CDR2 is LQKENI. The CDR3 totals 15 residues. The CDR3 region has the DNA TGTTCCAGCTCACCACTCGGGACAGGTCAAGAGACCCAGTACTTC. It specifies CSSSPLGTGQETQYF.

The chain couples TRBV7-2 to TRBJ2-7; 7 nucleotides agree with TRBD2. J lost 5 bases, V lost 3 bases, and 10 bases had no gene match. This CDR3 has 15 amino acids. Germline V gene sequence: CDR1 SGHTA, CDR2 FQGNSA. The CDR3 DNA reads as TGTGCCAGCAGCTTGGCAAGCCAGCGGGGTAACGAGCAGTACTTC. Protein sequence: CASSLASQRGNEQYF.

This clonotype came up many times. This sequence joins TRBV7-2 and TRBJ1-1, with unresolved D. Trimming removed 5 bases at V and 0 bases at J, with 10 bases between. CDR1 SGHTA and CDR2 FQGNSA come from the germline V gene. The CDR3 runs 14 residues. CDR3 nucleotide sequence: TGTGCCAGCAGCCTCCGGGCCCTGAACACTGAAGCTTTCTTT. Its protein is CASSLRALNTEAFF.

This clonotype appeared a single time. The junction and the germline gene differ at one end; a read error may be behind it. The chain links TRBV7-9 to TRBJ1-5; D ambiguous. Germline V gene data show CDR1 as SEHNR and CDR2 as FQNEAQ (reference sequence). CDR3 length equals 16 residues. The CDR3, as DNA: TGTGCCAGCAGCTTAGGGGGTCCGTACTCCAATCAGCACCAGCATTTT. This translates into CASSLGGPYSNQHQHF.

The chain links TRBV28 to TRBJ2-2, with TRBD1 matching over 8 bases. CDR1 MDHEN and CDR2 SYDVKM come from the germline V gene. The CDR3 consists of 16 residues. Unmatched junction bases numbered 7, after V lost 7 bases and J lost 0 bases. The CDR3 here is CASNPDRGTNTGELFF. The CDR3 nucleotides are TGTGCCAGCAACCCCGACAGGGGAACGAACACCGGGGAGCTGTTTTTT.

The chain is built from TRBV5-6 and TRBJ2-7; perhaps TRBD1 as D (5 bases). Trimming took 1 base from V and 2 from J, leaving 10 bases between them. The V gene's germline CDR1 is SGHDT and CDR2 YYEEEE. CDR3 size: 14 residues. In nucleotides, the CDR3 is TGTGCCAGCAGCTTGTTGGGCAGGGCCTACGAGCAGTACGTC. Its protein product is CASSLLGRAYEQYV.

The rearrangement joins TRBV4-2 to TRBJ1-1; no firm D call. Trimming shortened V by 4 bases and J by 8 bases, and 14 bases separated the two germline ends. The CDR3 is 13 amino acids. Germline V CDR1 and CDR2: LGHNA, YNFKEQ. CDR3 protein: CASSPFLGSEAFF. The CDR3 nucleotides read TGTGCCAGCAGCCCCTTTCTTGGATCAGAAGCTTTCTTT.

CDR3 in DNA: TGTGCCAGCGCAGGACAGAACAATGAGCAGTTCTTC. Translating gives CASAGQNNEQFF. The V call is TRBV6-2 or TRBV6-3, the J call TRBJ2-1; possible D gene TRBD1, 6 bases. The V gene lost 8 bases and the J gene lost 5 bases, with 10 bases spanning the gap. Germline lookup yields CDR1 MNHEY and CDR2 SVGEGT. There are 12 residues in the CDR3.

Only a few counts were recorded for this clonotype. The J gene is TRBJ2-3, the V gene TRBV6-4, with TRBD2 matching over 12 bases. V gave up 0 bases and J gave up 4 bases; unmatched junction bases: 2. The CDR3 length is 16 residues. Germline-derived CDR1 and CDR2 are MRHNA and SNTAGT. The CDR3 loop reads CASSDSLAGGADTQYF. CDR3 in DNA: TGTGCCAGCAGTGACTCACTAGCGGGGGGTGCAGATACGCAGTATTTT.

In this sample, this clonotype turned up many times. V gene TRBV2 combines with J gene TRBJ2-5; D call uncertain. With 5 bases removed from V and 3 bases from J, the gap between germline ends came to 7 bases. The CDR3 length is 12 residues. Germline lookup yields CDR1 SNHLY and CDR2 FYNNEI. The CDR3 coding sequence is TGTGCCAGCAGTCCCCAAGAAGAGACCCAGTACTTC. Translation: CASSPQEETQYF.

The chain combines TRBV4-3 with TRBJ1-2; D is unclear. The germline CDR1 and CDR2 sequences are LGHNA and YSLEER. This CDR3 region has 16 residues. Trimming took off 0 bases at V and 0 bases at J, with 11 bases between the two ends. CDR3 loop: CASSQDQALANYGYTF. The DNA for the CDR3 is TGCGCCAGCAGCCAAGACCAGGCGTTAGCTAACTATGGCTACACCTTC.